The clone carrying this T cell receptor beta chain is a singleton in its sample. This specimen comes from a study of patients and donors after allogeneic stem cell transplantation. This CDR3 spans 14 amino acids. V dropped 3 bases and J dropped 0 bases, with 9 bases sitting between them. From germline, CDR1 is SQVTM and CDR2 ANQGSEA. Using its own MiXCR run on the RT-PCR reads, TCRdb lists one record per CDR3 protein. Of about 200,000 distinct CDR3 sequences listed, less than 45% are singletons. The chain links TRBV29-1 to TRBJ2-1; no clear D. The sequence derives from a human donor who was either an allogeneic HSCT recipient or a stem cell or donor lymphocyte infusion donor (not recorded which). It is not recorded whose cells these are; they may come from a transplant donor. Material: blood, either unsorted or a sorted T cell fraction (not recorded which). The CDR3 bases are TGCAGCGTTGACCGCTCAACCTCCTACAATGAGCAGTTCTTC. It yields the protein CSVDRSTSYNEQFF.